This entry concerns a single T cell receptor (beta chain). Its antigen specificity is not known. The record has no base qualities; no much larger clone is one base away. Library preparation used the immunoSEQ multiplex PCR assay. Imported from immuneACCESS, the table was reduced by TCRdb to in-frame sequences with V and J called. These copies leave out some clones; in studies compared against another copy, an unresolved V gene accounts for under half, and the cause of the remainder is not known. The table for this sample lists 25,000 to 30,000 clones; about 90% of them were counted only once. The ten most abundant clones make up approximately 1% of the sample. This entry belongs to a study of T cells in narcolepsy (dated by TCRdb to between 2017 and 2018). For context, the study as a whole: Healthy control donors were enrolled in the study alongside patients who had narcolepsy type 1 or type 2 (NT1, NT2). The study sought autoreactive T cells targeting hypocretin neuron self-antigens (hypocretin, TRIB2) in narcolepsy patients, using TCR Vbeta sequencing to track clonotypes in blood and CSF. The paper's findings and limits, for the study overall: No sequences matching autoreactive T cell clones were present in some of the blood memory CD4+ repertoires from patients and controls. Autoreactive clonotypes were reported to be detected serially in the blood of the same patients and of different patients, but not in the blood of healthy controls. Plots comparing CSF and blood CD4+ T cell clonotypes from the same patient highlighted HCRT-specific and TRIB2-specific autoreactive clonotypes. Numbers of sequenced blood memory CD4+ clonotypes were comparable, averaging approximately 38,000 in patients and about 33,000 in controls.

Including the terminal cysteine and phenylalanine, the CDR3 comprises 15 residues. Just CDR3 DNA is preserved here, 45 bases in frame from base 1. Per the germline V gene, SNHLY is the CDR1 and FYNNEI is the CDR2. The germline V end is reduced by 6 bases and the J end by 10 bases; junction bases left unmatched: 8. Memory CD4+ T cells were sorted ex vivo from peripheral blood of narcolepsy patients and healthy controls for TCR Vbeta sequencing. The TCR was taken from a human donor in good health. The sequenced material came from memory (CD45RA-) CD4+ T cells from blood. What this sample's cell subset or site label stands for: memory T cells sorted ex vivo from peripheral blood. The V gene is TRBV2 and the J gene is TRBJ2-1; TRBD2 matches 14 bases in the middle. The DNA sequence is as follows: TGTGCCAGCAGGCCGGGACTAGCGGGAGTTAACGAGCAGTTCTTC. This codes for CASRPGLAGVNEQFF.